The sequence of this TCR beta chain was determined in a study of blood T cell repertoires in COVID-19. Study details: Samples of COVID-19 (acute and convalescent) were obtained from the United States, Italy and Spain. PBMCs, B-cell-depleted T cells, or T cells were the source of the cDNA or gDNA that made up the material.

Produced via immunoSEQ multiplex PCR; TCRdb's table is partial and in-frame only. The repertoire has roughly 240,000 clones, about 83% of them found once; the top ten carry 5% to 6%. The germline gives CDR1 SGHRS, CDR2 YFSETQ. V was pared by 5 bases and J by 2 bases, with 3 bases of the junction left unmatched. CDR3 length: 13 amino acids. This clone was recorded a few times. This TCR derives from a woman of 80 years or more with COVID-19, enrolled during active disease. Sample: peripheral blood. The chain couples TRBV5-1 to TRBJ1-2; 7 bases match TRBD1. The CDR3 DNA reads as TGCGCCAGCAGTCCGGACAGGAACTATGGCTACACCTTC. It codes for CASSPDRNYGYTF.